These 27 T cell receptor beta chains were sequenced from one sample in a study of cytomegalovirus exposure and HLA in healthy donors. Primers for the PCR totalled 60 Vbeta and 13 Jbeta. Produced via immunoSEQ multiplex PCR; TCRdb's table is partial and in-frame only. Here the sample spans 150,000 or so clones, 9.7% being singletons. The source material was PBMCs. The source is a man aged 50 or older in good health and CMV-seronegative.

The CDR3 reads CASSIMAAGGSYEQYF. Here the CDR3 DNA reads TGTGCCAGTAGTATCATGGCGGCAGGGGGCTCCTACGAGCAGTACTTC. This chain uses TRBV19 with TRBJ2-7; 7 positions agree with TRBD1. This CDR3 region has 16 residues. V was pared by 3 bases and J by 0 bases, with 8 bases of the junction left unmatched. Germline V lookup: CDR1 LNHDA, CDR2 SQIVND (reference sequence). The full variable domain, rest sourced from reference TRBV19 and TRBJ2-7, is DGGITQSPKYLFRKEGQNVTLSCEQNLNHDAMYWYRQDPGQGLRLIYYSQIVNDFQKGDIAEGYSVSREKKESFPLTVTSAQKNPTAFYLCASSIMAAGGSYEQYFGPGTRLTVT.

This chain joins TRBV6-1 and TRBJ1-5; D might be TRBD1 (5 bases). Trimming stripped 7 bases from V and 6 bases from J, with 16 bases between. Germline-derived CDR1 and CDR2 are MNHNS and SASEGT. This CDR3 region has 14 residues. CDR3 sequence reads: CASKYRDWSQPQHF. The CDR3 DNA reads TGTGCCAGCAAGTACCGGGACTGGTCTCAGCCCCAGCATTTT.

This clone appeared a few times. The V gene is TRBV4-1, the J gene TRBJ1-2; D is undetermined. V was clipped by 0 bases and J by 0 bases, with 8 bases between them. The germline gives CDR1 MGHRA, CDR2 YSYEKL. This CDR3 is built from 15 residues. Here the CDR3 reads CASSQETATNYGYTF. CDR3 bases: TGCGCCAGCAGCCAAGAAACCGCTACTAACTATGGCTACACCTTC.

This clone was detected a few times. The CDR3, as DNA: TGTGCCAGCAGCTTGGCTGGCCAGGGAAATTCACCCCTCCACTTT. Its protein is CASSLAGQGNSPLHF. The rearrangement links TRBV5-4 to TRBJ1-6, with D maybe TRBD1 (5 bases). V was pared by 0 bases and J by 7 bases, with 11 bases between. The CDR3 consists of 15 residues. Germline V lookup: CDR1 SGHNT, CDR2 YYREEE (reference sequence).

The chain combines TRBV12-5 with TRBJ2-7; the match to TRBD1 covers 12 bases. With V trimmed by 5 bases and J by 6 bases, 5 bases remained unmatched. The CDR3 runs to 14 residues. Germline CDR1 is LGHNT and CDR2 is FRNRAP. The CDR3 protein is CASGPRDRGREQYF. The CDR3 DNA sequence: TGTGCTAGTGGTCCGCGGGACAGGGGGCGCGAGCAGTACTTC.

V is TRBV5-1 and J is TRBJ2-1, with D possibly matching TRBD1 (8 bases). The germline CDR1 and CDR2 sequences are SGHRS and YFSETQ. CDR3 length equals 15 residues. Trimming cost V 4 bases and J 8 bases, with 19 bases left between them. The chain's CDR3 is CASSPRGQGGYEQFF. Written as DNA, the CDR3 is TGCGCCAGCAGCCCTCGAGGACAGGGAGGGTATGAGCAGTTCTTC.

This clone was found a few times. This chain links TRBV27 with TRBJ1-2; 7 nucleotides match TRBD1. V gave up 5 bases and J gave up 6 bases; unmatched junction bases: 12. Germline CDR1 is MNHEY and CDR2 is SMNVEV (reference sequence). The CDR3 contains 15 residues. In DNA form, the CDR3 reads TGTGCCAGCAGTCTGGGGACAGAAGTTTATCATGGCTACACCTTC. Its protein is CASSLGTEVYHGYTF.

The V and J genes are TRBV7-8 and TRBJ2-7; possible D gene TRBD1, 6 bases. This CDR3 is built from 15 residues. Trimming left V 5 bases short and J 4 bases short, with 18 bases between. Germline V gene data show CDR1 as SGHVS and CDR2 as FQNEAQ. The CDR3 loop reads CASSPHLTGIYEQYF. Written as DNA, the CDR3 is TGTGCCAGCAGCCCCCACCTGACAGGAATATACGAGCAGTACTTC.

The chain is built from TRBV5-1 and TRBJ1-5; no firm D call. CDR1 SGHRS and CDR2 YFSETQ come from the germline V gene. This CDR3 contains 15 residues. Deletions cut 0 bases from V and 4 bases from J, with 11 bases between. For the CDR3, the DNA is TGCGCCAGCAGCTTGGCAGGTAAGGTAAATCAGCCCCAGCATTTT. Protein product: CASSLAGKVNQPQHF.

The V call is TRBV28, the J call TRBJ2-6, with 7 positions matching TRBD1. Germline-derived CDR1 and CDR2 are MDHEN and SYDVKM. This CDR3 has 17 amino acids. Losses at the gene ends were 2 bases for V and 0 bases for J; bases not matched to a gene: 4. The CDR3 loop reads CASSLRDRSSGANVLTF. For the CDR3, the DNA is TGTGCCAGCAGTTTAAGGGACAGATCCTCTGGGGCCAACGTCCTGACTTTC.

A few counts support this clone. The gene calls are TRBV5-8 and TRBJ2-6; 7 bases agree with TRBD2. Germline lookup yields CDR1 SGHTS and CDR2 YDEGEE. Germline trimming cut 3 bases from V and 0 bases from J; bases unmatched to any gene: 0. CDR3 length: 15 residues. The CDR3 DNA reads TGTGCCAGCAGCTGGGACTACTCTGGGGCCAACGTCCTGACTTTC. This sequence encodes CASSWDYSGANVLTF. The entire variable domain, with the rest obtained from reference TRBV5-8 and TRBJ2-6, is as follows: EAGVTQSPTHLIKTRGQQATLRCSPISGHTSVYWYQQALGLGLQFLLWYDEGEERNRGNFPPRFSGRQFPNYSSELNVNALELEDSALYLCASSWDYSGANVLTFGAGSRLTVL.

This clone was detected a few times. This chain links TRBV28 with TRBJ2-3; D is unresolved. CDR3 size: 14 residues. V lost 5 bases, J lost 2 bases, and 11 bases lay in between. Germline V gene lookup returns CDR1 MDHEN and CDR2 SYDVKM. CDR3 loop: CASSPPGSTDTQYF. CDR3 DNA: TGTGCCAGCAGTCCCCCCGGGTCCACAGATACGCAGTATTTT.

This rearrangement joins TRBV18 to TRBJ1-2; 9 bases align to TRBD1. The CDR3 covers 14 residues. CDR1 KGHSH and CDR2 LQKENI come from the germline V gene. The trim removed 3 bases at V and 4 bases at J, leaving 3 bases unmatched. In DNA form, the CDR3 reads TGTGCCAGCTCACCGGGACAGGGCGGCTATGGCTACACCTTC. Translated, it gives CASSPGQGGYGYTF.

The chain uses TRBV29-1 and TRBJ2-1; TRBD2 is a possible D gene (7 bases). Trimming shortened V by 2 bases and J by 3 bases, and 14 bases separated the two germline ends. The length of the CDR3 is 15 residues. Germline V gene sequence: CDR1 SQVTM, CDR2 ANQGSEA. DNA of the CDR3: TGCAGCGTTGAACCCCCGGGGGGCTTCTACAATGAGCAGTTCTTC. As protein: CSVEPPGGFYNEQFF.

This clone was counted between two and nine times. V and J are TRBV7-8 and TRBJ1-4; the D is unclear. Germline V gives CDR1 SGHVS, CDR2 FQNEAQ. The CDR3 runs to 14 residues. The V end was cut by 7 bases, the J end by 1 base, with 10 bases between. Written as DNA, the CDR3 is TGTGCCAGCACTGGTGCAGAAACTAATGAAAAACTGTTTTTT. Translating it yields CASTGAETNEKLFF.

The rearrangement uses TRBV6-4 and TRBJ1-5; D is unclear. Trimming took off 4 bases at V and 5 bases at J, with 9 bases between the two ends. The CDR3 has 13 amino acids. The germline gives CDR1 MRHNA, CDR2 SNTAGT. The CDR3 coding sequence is TGTGCCAGCAGTGCGCGGCCTGATCAGCCCCAGCATTTT. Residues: CASSARPDQPQHF.

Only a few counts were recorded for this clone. CDR3 in amino acids: CASSLVNSPYGYTF. DNA of the CDR3: TGTGCCAGCAGCTTAGTTAACAGCCCCTATGGCTACACCTTC. The V call is TRBV11-2, the J call TRBJ1-2; no clear D. This CDR3 spans 14 amino acids. Germline CDR1 reads SGHAT; CDR2 reads FQNNGV. The V end was cut by 1 base, the J end by 4 bases, with 10 bases between.

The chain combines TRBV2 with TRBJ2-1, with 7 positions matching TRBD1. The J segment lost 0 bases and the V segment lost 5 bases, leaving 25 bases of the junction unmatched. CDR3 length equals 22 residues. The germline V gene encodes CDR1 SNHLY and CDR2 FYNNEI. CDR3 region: CASSSPGAAGGGHTGSYNEQFF. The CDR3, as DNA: TGTGCCAGCAGTTCCCCCGGGGCGGCAGGGGGTGGACACACAGGCTCCTACAATGAGCAGTTCTTC.

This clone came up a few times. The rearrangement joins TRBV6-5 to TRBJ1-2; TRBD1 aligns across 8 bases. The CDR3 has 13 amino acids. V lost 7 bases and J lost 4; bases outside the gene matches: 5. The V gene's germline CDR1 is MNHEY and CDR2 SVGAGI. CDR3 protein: CASNDRGGYGYTF. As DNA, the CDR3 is TGTGCCAGCAACGACAGGGGCGGCTATGGCTACACCTTC.

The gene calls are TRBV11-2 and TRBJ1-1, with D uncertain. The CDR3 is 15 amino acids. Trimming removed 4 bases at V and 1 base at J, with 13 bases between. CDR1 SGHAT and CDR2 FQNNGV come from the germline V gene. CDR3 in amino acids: CASSSLGGGNTEAFF. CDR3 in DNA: TGTGCCAGCAGCTCCCTGGGTGGCGGGAACACTGAAGCTTTCTTT.

The CDR3 DNA reads TGTGCCATCAGTGACGAATGGGCTCAGGGGAGCTACGAGCAGTACTTC. It translates to CAISDEWAQGSYEQYF. The chain carries TRBV10-3 and TRBJ2-7, with TRBD1 as a possible D gene (6 bases). This CDR3 region has 16 residues. Trimming removed 3 bases from V and 3 bases from J, with 18 bases in between. Germline V lookup: CDR1 ENHRY, CDR2 SYGVKD.

Here the CDR3 DNA reads TGTGCCTGGTTAGCTAGGACTAGCGCAAATTGGGGACAAGAGACCCAGTACTTC. As protein: CAWLARTSANWGQETQYF. The rearrangement joins TRBV30 to TRBJ2-5, with 9 bases matching TRBD2. V trimming: 5 bases; J trimming: 2 bases; junction bases outside the gene matches: 18. This CDR3 comprises 18 residues. Germline-derived CDR1 and CDR2 are GTSNPN and SVGIG (reference sequence).

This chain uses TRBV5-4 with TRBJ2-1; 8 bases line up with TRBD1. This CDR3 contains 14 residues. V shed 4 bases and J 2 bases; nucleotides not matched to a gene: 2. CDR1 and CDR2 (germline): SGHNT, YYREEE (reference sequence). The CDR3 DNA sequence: TGTGCCAGCAGCACGGACAGGGCCTACAATGAGCAGTTCTTC. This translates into CASSTDRAYNEQFF. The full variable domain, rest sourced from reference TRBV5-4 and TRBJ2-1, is ETGVTQSPTHLIKTRGQQVTLRCSSQSGHNTVSWYQQALGQGPQFIFQYYREEENGRGNFPPRFSGLQFPNYSSELNVNALELDDSALYLCASSTDRAYNEQFFGPGTRLTVL.

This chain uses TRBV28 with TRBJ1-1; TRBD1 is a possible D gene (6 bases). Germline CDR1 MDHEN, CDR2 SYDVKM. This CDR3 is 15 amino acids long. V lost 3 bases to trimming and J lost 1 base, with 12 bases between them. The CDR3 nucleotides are TGTGCCAGCAGTTTGCAGGGGTTGGAGAACACTGAAGCTTTCTTT. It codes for CASSLQGLENTEAFF. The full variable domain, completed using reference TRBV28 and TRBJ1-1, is DVKVTQSSRYLVKRTGEKVFLECVQDMDHENMFWYRQDPGLGLRLIYFSYDVKMKEKGDIPEGYSVSREKKERFSLILESASTNQTSMYLCASSLQGLENTEAFFGQGTRLTVV.

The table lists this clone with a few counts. Here the CDR3 DNA reads TGTGCCTGGAGTGTACTTGGGAGCTGGGAAAAACTGTTTTTT. This encodes CAWSVLGSWEKLFF. The chain combines TRBV30 with TRBJ1-4; D remains ambiguous. Germline V gene sequence: CDR1 GTSNPN, CDR2 SVGIG (reference sequence). The CDR3 spans 14 residues. Between the trimmed V and J ends, which lost 0 bases and 8 bases, there was a span of 13 bases.

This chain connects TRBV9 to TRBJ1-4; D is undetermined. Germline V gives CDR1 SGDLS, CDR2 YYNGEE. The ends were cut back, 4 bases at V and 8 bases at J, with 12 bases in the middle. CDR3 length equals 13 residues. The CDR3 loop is CASSPFEREKLFF. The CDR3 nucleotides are TGTGCCAGCAGCCCCTTCGAGAGGGAAAAACTGTTTTTT.

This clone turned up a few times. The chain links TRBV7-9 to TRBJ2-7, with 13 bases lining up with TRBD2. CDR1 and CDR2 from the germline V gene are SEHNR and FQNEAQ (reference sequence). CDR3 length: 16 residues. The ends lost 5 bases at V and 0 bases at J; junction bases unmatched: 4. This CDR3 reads CASSPGLAGASYEQYF. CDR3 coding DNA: TGTGCCAGCAGCCCCGGACTAGCGGGGGCCTCCTACGAGCAGTACTTC. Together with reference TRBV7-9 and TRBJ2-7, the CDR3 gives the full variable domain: DTGVSQNPRHKITKRGQNVTFRCDPISEHNRLYWYRQTLGQGPEFLTYFQNEAQLEKSRLLSDRFSAERPKGSFSTLEIQRTEQGDSAMYLCASSPGLAGASYEQYFGPGTRLTVT.